Each of the 17 T cell receptor beta chains below was sequenced from the same sample in a study of cytomegalovirus exposure and HLA in healthy donors. Primers: 60 Vbeta forward and 13 Jbeta reverse. This table comes from immunoSEQ multiplex PCR, and its TCRdb copy is limited to in-frame clones, with some not included. This repertoire shows roughly 170,000 clones, about 73% found once; its top ten account for roughly an eighth. Specimen: PBMCs. Receptors originate from a woman aged 45 to 65 in good health and CMV-seropositive.

This rearrangement joins TRBV18 to TRBJ1-1; 8 nucleotides line up with TRBD1. This CDR3 region has 12 residues. CDR1 and CDR2 (germline): KGHSH, LQKENI. The trim removed 6 bases at V and 10 bases at J, leaving 7 bases unmatched. This CDR3 is CASSPTGAGAFF. The DNA for the CDR3 is TGTGCCAGCTCTCCGACAGGGGCAGGAGCTTTCTTT.

J is TRBJ2-2 and V is TRBV30, with 8 bases lining up with TRBD1. This CDR3 spans 15 amino acids. J lost 5 bases, V lost 5 bases, and 10 bases had no gene match. Germline V CDR1 and CDR2: GTSNPN, SVGIG (reference sequence). Here the CDR3 DNA reads TGTGCCTGGGCCGGAGGACAGGGACGGACCGGGGAGCTGTTTTTT. This gives the protein CAWAGGQGRTGELFF. The variable domain in full, with the rest retrieved from reference TRBV30 and TRBJ2-2, is SQTIHQWPATLVQPVGSPLSLECTVEGTSNPNLYWYRQAAGRGLQLLFYSVGIGQISSEVPQNLSASRPQDRQFILSSKKLLLSDSGFYLCAWAGGQGRTGELFFGEGSRLTVL.

V is TRBV15 and J is TRBJ2-7, with 8 bases fitting TRBD2. CDR3 size: 13 residues. J was trimmed by 0 bases and V by 7 bases; bases with no gene match: 2. The germline V gene has CDR1 LNHNV and CDR2 YYDKDF (reference sequence). The CDR3 loop is CATNSGASYEQYF. CDR3 coding DNA: TGTGCCACCAATAGCGGGGCCTCCTACGAGCAGTACTTC.

V and J are TRBV28 and TRBJ1-6; a possible D gene is TRBD1 (5 bases). Per the germline V gene, CDR1 is MDHEN and CDR2 is SYDVKM. This CDR3 spans 15 amino acids. Trimming stripped 0 bases from V and 10 bases from J, with 13 bases between. CDR3 residues: CASSLWQRGGSPLHF. CDR3 DNA: TGTGCCAGCAGTTTATGGCAGAGGGGAGGATCACCCCTCCACTTT.

This rearrangement joins TRBV6-6 to TRBJ2-5; possibly TRBD2 for D (5 bases). CDR3 length equals 15 residues. Trimming shortened V by 1 base and J by 2 bases, and 11 bases separated the two germline ends. Germline V gives CDR1 MNHNY, CDR2 SVGAGI (reference sequence). The CDR3 sequence: CASSYFTRYQETQYF. The DNA for the CDR3 is TGTGCCAGCAGTTACTTCACTAGGTATCAAGAGACCCAGTACTTC.

CDR3 nucleotide sequence: TGTGCCAGCGTCGGTTCCTACGAGCAGTACTTC. It codes for CASVGSYEQYF. The rearrangement links TRBV6-1 to TRBJ2-7; no clear D. Trimming took off 8 bases at V and 1 base at J, with 6 bases between the two ends. CDR3 length: 11 residues. Looked up from germline, CDR1 is MNHNS and CDR2 is SASEGT.

This clone was counted once. V is TRBV7-9 and J is TRBJ1-1; 7 bases line up with TRBD1. V shed 5 bases, J shed 4 bases, and the junction held 19 bases outside the gene matches. Looked up from germline, CDR1 is SEHNR and CDR2 is FQNEAQ (reference sequence). The CDR3 covers 18 residues. Here the CDR3 DNA reads TGTGCCAGCAGCACCCGGAAGGGGTCAGGCCCAGGGGGCACTGAAGCTTTCTTT. This sequence encodes CASSTRKGSGPGGTEAFF.

This clone has a single count. The gene calls are TRBV27 and TRBJ1-1; no definite D call. The V and J ends lost 5 bases and 4 bases respectively, with 17 bases between them. The CDR3 runs 15 residues. Germline V gene data show CDR1 as MNHEY and CDR2 as SMNVEV (reference sequence). The CDR3 protein is CASSLWTARGTEAFF. The CDR3 DNA reads TGTGCCAGCAGTCTCTGGACGGCCCGGGGCACTGAAGCTTTCTTT.

The CDR3 region is CASSQGGRGEQYF. CDR3 DNA sequence: TGTGCCAGCAGCCAAGGGGGTAGGGGCGAGCAGTACTTC. The J gene is TRBJ2-7, the V gene TRBV4-2, with TRBD1 as a possible D gene (5 bases). V dropped 1 base and J dropped 6 bases, with 10 bases sitting between them. Germline values: CDR1 LGHNA, CDR2 YNFKEQ. The CDR3 is made up of 13 amino acids.

CDR3 amino acids: CASSLGTRGTGELFF. The CDR3 DNA is TGTGCCAGCAGCTTAGGGACTAGGGGCACCGGGGAGCTGTTTTTT. V gene TRBV7-9 combines with J gene TRBJ2-2; the match to TRBD2 covers 7 bases. J gave up 4 bases and V 1 base, and 3 bases lay outside the gene matches. The CDR3 has 15 residues. CDR1 and CDR2 (germline): SEHNR, FQNEAQ (reference sequence).

The V call is TRBV14, the J call TRBJ2-5; 7 bases agree with TRBD1. Germline CDR1 is SGHDN and CDR2 is FVKESK. There are 18 residues in the CDR3. The V and J ends lost 2 bases and 1 base, in that order; junction bases with no gene match: 13. In DNA, the CDR3 is TGTGCCAGCAGCCAAAGGGTCTCAGACAGGGCACCCCAAGAGACCCAGTACTTC. Translated: CASSQRVSDRAPQETQYF.

This rearrangement joins TRBV19 to TRBJ2-1, with a tentative D call TRBD1 (5 bases). V was pared by 4 bases and J by 5 bases, with 15 bases between. The CDR3 runs to 15 residues. Germline CDR1 and CDR2: LNHDA and SQIVND (reference sequence). The CDR3 coding sequence is TGTGCCAGTAGTACGAAAAGGGGATACAACAATGAGCAGTTCTTC. This translates into CASSTKRGYNNEQFF.

This sequence joins TRBV6-6 and TRBJ1-6, with 7 positions matching TRBD1. CDR3 length: 16 amino acids. Looked up from germline, CDR1 is MNHNY and CDR2 is SVGAGI (reference sequence). V shed 4 bases and J 10 bases; nucleotides not matched to a gene: 13. Written as DNA, the CDR3 is TGTGCCAGCAGTTTCACCCTTCTGGGGACAGCATCACCCCTCCACTTT. Translating gives CASSFTLLGTASPLHF.

The J gene is TRBJ1-1, the V gene TRBV5-1, with TRBD1 matching 8 bases. V lost 0 bases, J lost 1 base, and 2 bases stayed unmatched. Germline V lookup: CDR1 SGHRS, CDR2 YFSETQ. The CDR3 covers 15 residues. The CDR3 DNA is TGCGCCAGCAGCTTGGATGGACAGGGGAACACTGAAGCTTTCTTT. Translated: CASSLDGQGNTEAFF.

The CDR3: CASTRGYGYGYTF. The CDR3, as DNA: TGTGCCAGCACCAGGGGTTACGGCTATGGCTACACCTTC. The chain recombines TRBV6-5 with TRBJ1-2, with D possibly being TRBD1 (6 bases). V was shortened by 7 bases and J by 4 bases, with 13 bases between the two germline ends. Germline V gene sequence: CDR1 MNHEY, CDR2 SVGAGI. There are 13 residues in the CDR3.

The chain joins TRBV6-5 to TRBJ1-1, with D perhaps TRBD1 (5 bases). The CDR3 spans 12 residues. Per germline, CDR1 MNHEY and CDR2 SVGAGI. Trimming took off 0 bases at V and 10 bases at J, with 9 bases between the two ends. This chain's CDR3 is CASSYSRGTAFF. As DNA, the CDR3 is TGTGCCAGCAGTTACTCTAGGGGTACAGCTTTCTTT.

V gene TRBV4-1 combines with J gene TRBJ1-5, with D perhaps TRBD1 (6 bases). Between the trimmed V and J ends, which lost 2 bases and 4 bases, there was a span of 9 bases. CDR1 is MGHRA, CDR2 YSYEKL, per germline. This CDR3 comprises 14 residues. The CDR3 DNA reads as TGCGCCAGCAGCCAACTGGGGACAAATCAGCCCCAGCATTTT. Translating it yields CASSQLGTNQPQHF.